This TCR beta chain was recovered during a study of T cells in Graves' hyperthyroidism and ophthalmopathy (dated by TCRdb to between 2017 and 2020). A note on the overall study: Peripheral blood was collected at initial diagnosis, before any treatment. TCR V-J signatures able to tell the groups apart were searched for in a discovery cohort of some 100 patients, of whom roughly 42 had Graves' ophthalmopathy and roughly 59 had stable Graves' hyperthyroidism. Prospective prediction of ophthalmopathy was tested in an independent validation cohort of fewer than 20 hyperthyroidism patients and around 16 patients who later progressed to ophthalmopathy. The 100 or so discovery patients were divided at random into training and test sets in a 7:3 ratio. In roughly six Graves' hyperthyroidism patients, the study also compared T-cell repertoires from thyroid tissue with T-cell repertoires from blood. After sampling, hyperthyroidism patients received methimazole starting at 30 mg daily, and ophthalmopathy patients received high-dose intravenous methylprednisolone. TCR Vbeta CDR3 sequencing of fewer than 150 peripheral blood samples (under 45 ophthalmopathy, 75 hyperthyroidism and around 17 progressor patients) is reported in the paper.

Graves' hyperthyroidism was defined as stable when no progression to ophthalmopathy occurred over 18 months of follow-up. Hyperthyroidism patients were newly diagnosed, had a disease duration of under 2 months, and were aged 18 to 65 years. Any patient with an uncontrolled infection, another autoimmune disease, pregnancy or lactation was excluded. Diagnoses were established on the basis of clinical symptoms, serum thyroxine and TRAb, thyroid ultrasound, and orbital computed tomography. PBMCs were isolated from 7.5 to 10 ml of fresh peripheral blood by Ficoll-Paque density gradient centrifugation. Trizol reagent was used to extract total RNA, and RNA quality was then checked on an Agilent 2100 Bioanalyzer. The TCR beta CDR3 regions were amplified from the RNA transcripts. A first-round RT-PCR of the TCR CDR3 used the HTBI primer set with the Qiagen OneStep RT-PCR kit. Libraries were constructed in a second round of multiplex PCR, after which size selection and purification were performed. Libraries were sequenced paired-end with 100 bp reads on an Illumina HiSeq2000. Turning to the authors' computational methods: SOAPnuke was used to process the raw data, with reads discarded if the reads contained adapters or uncalled bases, had a mean Phred below 15, or lacked an exact constant-primer or identifier match. COPE v1.2.5 was used to merge high-quality paired reads, and clonotypes were defined as unique nucleotide sequences. MiTCR v1.1 was used to align clonotypes to the IMGT TRBV, TRBD and TRBJ reference segments. Analysis was restricted to V-J combinations with a frequency above 0.0001, which covered roughly 99% of repertoires. A TCS score was defined as the ratio between F50 (clonal expansion) and ExV (chaos), using BLOSUM62-based TCRdist between CDR3 peptides within each V-J. Welch's t-statistics and random forest reduced 514 V-J features to roughly 13, which were used in a naive Bayes classifier (R e1071). TCRdb handled the public reads itself, with Q25 trimming in fastp and clone calling in MiXCR, and kept productive beta chains. Each CDR3 protein appears once, grouped with its most common genes and DNA. The V and J calls, along with clone size, are taken from TCRdb and not from the paper's own processing. The sample table lists 700,000 or so distinct CDR3 sequences, about 16% of them with a count of one. Around 8% of the sample comes from the top ten.

Study-wide findings and limitations: No statistical method was used to set the sample size in advance, and investigators knew the group allocation. During validation, the model predicted progression to ophthalmopathy a median of about 5.9 months ahead of onset, with roughly 65% sensitivity and almost 75% specificity. A 13 V-J signature model separated ophthalmopathy from stable hyperthyroidism, with roughly 88% sensitivity and 81% to 82% specificity in cross-validation and 80%/75% in testing. Most expanded thyroid clonotypes (frequency above 0.001) were also detected in blood, suggesting blood repertoires may reflect thyroid immune responses.

This clonotype was seen a few times. Its binding antigen is unknown. Base qualities were left out, and no much larger clone turns up one base away. For this chain, trimming is 3 bases at the V end and 1 base at the J end, and the number of junction bases without a gene match is 5. The germline V gene (reference sequence) gives CDR1 as DFQATT and CDR2 as SNEGSKA. Including cysteine and phenylalanine, the CDR3 has 14 amino acids. Solely the CDR3 DNA is kept, with 42 bases framed from the first base. The source material was blood. The chain is assembled from TRBV20-1 and TRBJ2-7, with TRBD2 identical over 8 junction bases. The origin of this receptor is a man aged 18 to 29 with Graves' hyperthyroidism. Here is the DNA: TGCAGTGCTAGCCGAGCGGGAGATTCCTACGAGCAGTACTTC. Its amino acids are CSASRAGDSYEQYF.